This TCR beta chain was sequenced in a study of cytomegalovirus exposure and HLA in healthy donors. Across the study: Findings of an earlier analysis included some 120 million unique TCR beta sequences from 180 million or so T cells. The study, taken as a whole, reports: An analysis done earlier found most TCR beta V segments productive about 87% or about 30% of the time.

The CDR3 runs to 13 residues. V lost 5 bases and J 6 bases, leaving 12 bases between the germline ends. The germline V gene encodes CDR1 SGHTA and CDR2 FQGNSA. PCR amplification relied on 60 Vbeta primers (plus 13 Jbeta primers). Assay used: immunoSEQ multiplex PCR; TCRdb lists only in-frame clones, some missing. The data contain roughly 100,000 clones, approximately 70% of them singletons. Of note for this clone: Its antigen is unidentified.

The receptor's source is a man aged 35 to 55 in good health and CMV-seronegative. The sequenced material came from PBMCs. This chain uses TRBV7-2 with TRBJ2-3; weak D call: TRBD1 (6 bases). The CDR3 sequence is CASSPQGKDTQYF. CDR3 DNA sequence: TGTGCCAGCAGCCCTCAGGGGAAGGATACGCAGTATTTT.